Shown below are 17 T cell receptor beta chains from a single sample sequenced in a study of OX40 agonist ivuxolimab in advanced cancers. TCRdb's table, derived via immunoSEQ multiplex PCR, lists solely in-frame clones and lacks some. The sample lists tens of thousands of clones, approximately 87% occurring once. The material was CD4+ or CD8+ T cells sorted from blood, obtained in a trial of the OX40 agonist ivuxolimab. These receptor sequences come from an adult with an advanced solid tumor such as melanoma, head and neck, liver or kidney cancer.

The J gene is TRBJ1-1, the V gene TRBV7-9; D not resolved. Per germline, CDR1 SEHNR and CDR2 FQNEAQ (reference sequence). V lost 0 bases and J lost 1, with 9 bases in between. This CDR3 is 15 amino acids long. The DNA for the CDR3 is TGTGCCAGCAGCTTAGCCTGGCAGTCGAACACTGAAGCTTTCTTT. It encodes CASSLAWQSNTEAFF.

The CDR3 region has the DNA TGTGCCAGCAGTAACCCATGGGGTAATGGCTACACCTTC. It encodes CASSNPWGNGYTF. This rearrangement joins TRBV6-6 to TRBJ1-2; D remains unclear. This CDR3 has 13 amino acids. The V and J ends lost 5 bases and 6 bases respectively, with 13 bases between them. Germline V gives CDR1 MNHNY, CDR2 SVGAGI (reference sequence).

The J gene is TRBJ2-1, the V gene TRBV5-1; maybe TRBD2 (6 bases). CDR1 is SGHRS, CDR2 YFSETQ, per germline. The CDR3 runs 16 residues. V gave up 6 bases and J gave up 2 bases, with 18 bases separating them. The CDR3: CASNSGGGEPYNEQFF. The CDR3 nucleotides are TGCGCCAGCAACTCTGGAGGCGGGGAACCCTACAATGAGCAGTTCTTC.

This sequence joins TRBV5-1 and TRBJ1-6; 7 bases fit TRBD1. Germline lookup yields CDR1 SGHRS and CDR2 YFSETQ. V was clipped by 0 bases and J by 5 bases; unmatched bases: 5. CDR3 length: 16 residues. CDR3 bases: TGCGCCAGCAGCTTGGCCGGGACAGCCGATAATTCACCCCTCCACTTT. It translates to CASSLAGTADNSPLHF.

The chain recombines TRBV7-9 with TRBJ1-2, with unresolved D. CDR1 is SEHNR and CDR2 is FQNEAQ in the germline V gene (reference sequence). The CDR3 consists of 12 residues. Trimming removed 5 bases from V and 8 bases from J, with 12 bases in between. CDR3 sequence: CASSLVRRGYTF. CDR3 DNA sequence: TGTGCCAGCAGCCTCGTCCGCAGGGGCTACACCTTC.

The rearrangement links TRBV11-3 to TRBJ2-7; tentatively, D is TRBD1 (5 bases). Trimming shortened V by 5 bases and J by 6 bases, and 14 bases separated the two germline ends. The CDR3 runs to 13 residues. Germline CDR1 and CDR2: SGHNT and YENEEA. This chain's CDR3 is CASSRTRLGEQYF. The CDR3 DNA reads TGTGCCAGCAGCCGGACACGACTGGGCGAGCAGTACTTC.

The chain links TRBV5-6 to TRBJ1-1, with 7 bases that match TRBD1. The CDR3 runs 15 residues. With V trimmed by 4 bases and J by 2 bases, 8 bases remained unmatched. Per the germline V gene, CDR1 is SGHDT and CDR2 is YYEEEE. CDR3 sequence reads: CASSGGDRDNTEAFF. The CDR3 region has the DNA TGTGCCAGCAGCGGGGGGGACAGAGATAACACTGAAGCTTTCTTT.

This clone was seen a few times. The chain employs TRBV7-3 and TRBJ2-5, with 14 bases aligning to TRBD2. J lost 6 bases, V lost 4 bases, and 10 bases had no gene match. The CDR3 has 17 amino acids. Germline CDR1 and CDR2: SGHTA and FQGTGA. In nucleotides, the CDR3 is TGTGCCAGCAGCTCCTTAGCCGGGACTAGCGGGGGAAAGACCCAGTACTTC. Translation gives CASSSLAGTSGGKTQYF. The full variable domain, with the rest looked up from reference TRBV7-3 and TRBJ2-5, is GAGVSQTPSNKVTEKGKYVELRCDPISGHTALYWYRQSLGQGPEFLIYFQGTGAADDSGLPNDRFFAVRPEGSVSTLKIQRTERGDSAVYLCASSSLAGTSGGKTQYFGPGTRLLVL.

In its sample, this clone was seen once. The rearrangement uses TRBV5-6 and TRBJ2-7; possibly TRBD1 for D (5 bases). Germline lookup yields CDR1 SGHDT and CDR2 YYEEEE. V was pared by 0 bases and J by 6 bases, with 13 bases between. The CDR3 is made up of 14 amino acids. The CDR3 region has the DNA TGTGCCAGCAGCTTGGATTCGGTTGGGGCCGAGCAGTACTTC. It translates to CASSLDSVGAEQYF.

The chain carries TRBV7-9 and TRBJ1-4; TRBD1 matches 9 bases. The CDR3 contains 14 residues. V lost 4 bases to trimming and J lost 8 bases; unmatched junction nucleotides: 5. In germline, CDR1 is SEHNR, CDR2 FQNEAQ (reference sequence). CDR3 coding DNA: TGTGCCAGCAGCTATCGGACAGGGGACGAAAAACTGTTTTTT. This codes for CASSYRTGDEKLFF.

The V gene is TRBV30, the J gene TRBJ2-2; D gene unclear. Germline CDR1 is GTSNPN and CDR2 is SVGIG (reference sequence). The CDR3 covers 12 residues. Trimming removed 2 bases at V and 7 bases at J, with 8 bases between. Written as DNA, the CDR3 is TGTGCCTGGAGTAGGGCTGGCGGGGAGCTGTTTTTT. Translating gives CAWSRAGGELFF.

This chain joins TRBV5-4 and TRBJ1-4; D not certain. CDR1 and CDR2 (germline): SGHNT, YYREEE (reference sequence). The ends were cut back, 0 bases at V and 8 bases at J, with 11 bases in the middle. The CDR3 extends over 14 amino acids. The CDR3 nucleotides are TGTGCCAGCAGCTTGGGAGGGATGAGGGAAAAACTGTTTTTT. Translating it yields CASSLGGMREKLFF.

The chain joins TRBV6-1 to TRBJ1-6, with 7 bases lining up with TRBD1. V lost 5 bases to trimming and J lost 5 bases; unmatched junction nucleotides: 6. CDR1 and CDR2 (germline): MNHNS, SASEGT. The CDR3 loop spans 15 amino acids. Here the CDR3 reads CASSFTGTDNSPLHF. Here the CDR3 DNA reads TGTGCCAGCAGTTTTACCGGGACAGATAATTCACCCCTCCACTTT.

The chain is built from TRBV7-2 and TRBJ2-7; D gene uncertain. Germline V CDR1 and CDR2: SGHTA, FQGNSA. V was trimmed by 2 bases and J by 5 bases, leaving 4 bases between them. There are 11 residues in the CDR3. DNA of the CDR3: TGTGCCAGCAGCTTAAGGGACGAGCAGTACTTC. Amino acids: CASSLRDEQYF.

The gene calls are TRBV5-1 and TRBJ1-5; a possible D gene is TRBD1 (5 bases). Trimming took 4 bases from V and 1 from J, leaving 9 bases between them. Per the germline V gene, CDR1 is SGHRS and CDR2 is YFSETQ. CDR3 length equals 14 residues. The CDR3 DNA reads as TGCGCCAGCAGCCGAGGGGAGAGCAATCAGCCCCAGCATTTT. Amino acid sequence: CASSRGESNQPQHF.

The chain recombines TRBV2 with TRBJ1-5, with D perhaps matching TRBD1 (5 bases). The ends were cut back, 7 bases at V and 0 bases at J, with 13 bases in the middle. Germline V gene lookup returns CDR1 SNHLY and CDR2 FYNNEI. There are 15 residues in the CDR3. Written as DNA, the CDR3 is TGTGCCAGCAAAGGGACGGCGTATAGCAATCAGCCCCAGCATTTT. Its protein product is CASKGTAYSNQPQHF.

CDR3 coding DNA: TGTGCCAGCAGTTCCGCCGGGGGCTTGGGCAATGAGCAGTTCTTC. It encodes CASSSAGGLGNEQFF. This chain uses TRBV28 with TRBJ2-1; D tentatively fits TRBD1 or TRBD2 (6 bases each). This CDR3 region has 15 residues. Deletions cut 4 bases from V and 6 bases from J, with 16 bases between. CDR1 MDHEN and CDR2 SYDVKM come from the germline V gene.